The T cell receptor (beta chain) described here comes from a study of T cell changes during pregnancy in multiple sclerosis. Sequencing was performed with immunoSEQ multiplex PCR; in TCRdb, only in-frame clones are kept and a portion is missing. The top ten hold less than 7.5% of the sample, which has tens of thousands of clones, roughly 93% seen once. The CDR3 length is 16 residues. Germline-derived CDR1 and CDR2 are SGHTA and FQGNSA. V lost 0 bases and J lost 2, with 13 bases in between. Sample: CD8+ T cells from peripheral blood mononuclear cells, taken in the third trimester of pregnancy. V and J are TRBV7-2 and TRBJ2-5; TRBD1 might be the D (7 bases). The clonotype originates from a female donor with multiple sclerosis, enrolled in a pregnancy study. The CDR3 DNA sequence: TGTGCCAGCAGCTTAGCGGAGGGGGCGGGACAAGAGACCCAGTACTTC. The encoded protein is CASSLAEGAGQETQYF.